This TCR beta chain was captured in a study of blood T cell repertoires in COVID-19. About the study: Donors in the United States, Italy and Spain gave samples during acute or convalescent COVID-19. T cells, B-cell-depleted T cells, or PBMCs provided the cDNA or gDNA that served as material.

CDR1 SGHDT and CDR2 YYEEEE come from the germline V gene. Trimming cost V 2 bases and J 3 bases; bases outside gene matches: 5. The CDR3 totals 16 residues. Original methodology: Reference gene primer amplification in the assay estimated nucleated cell counts. Profiling relied on immunoSEQ multiplex PCR, and the TCRdb table lists in-frame clones only, not all of them. V and J calls and clone size are given by that table; D and trimming were obtained from the DNA. The table lists approximately 140,000 clones, around 90% of them singletons. It was during active infection that Seattle patients were enrolled and then longitudinally followed.

Sequenced sample: peripheral blood. V usage is TRBV5-6 and J usage is TRBJ2-3; the match to TRBD2 covers 11 bases. This sequence was found in a human donor with COVID-19, enrolled during active disease. The donor label of this sample is uncertain. In nucleotides, the CDR3 is TGTGCCAGCAGCTTCGGGACTAGCGGAATGACAGATACGCAGTATTTT. It specifies CASSFGTSGMTDTQYF.